This TCR beta chain was captured by sequencing in a study of response to subunit inactivated influenza vaccine. TCRdb reprocessed the RT-PCR reads with MiXCR, giving one entry per CDR3 protein. The sample lists around 710,000 distinct CDR3 sequences, approximately 15% occurring once. V was pared by 7 bases and J by 4 bases, with 8 bases of the junction left unmatched. The CDR3 runs 13 residues. Germline-derived CDR1 and CDR2 are DFQATT and SNEGSKA (reference sequence). Study results and limitations: With each seasonal influenza vaccination, the authors suggested, few new T cells are recruited.

This clonotype was seen more than once but under ten times. Its antigen is not identified. Source: PBMCs from blood, taken 14 to 15 days before vaccination. The chain links TRBV20-1 to TRBJ2-5; TRBD2 aligns across 8 bases. The receptor's source is a man aged 50 to 60 who received an inactivated influenza vaccine. In DNA, the CDR3 is TGCAGTGAATTCTCGGGGGGGCGAGAGACCCAGTACTTC. Its protein product is CSEFSGGRETQYF.